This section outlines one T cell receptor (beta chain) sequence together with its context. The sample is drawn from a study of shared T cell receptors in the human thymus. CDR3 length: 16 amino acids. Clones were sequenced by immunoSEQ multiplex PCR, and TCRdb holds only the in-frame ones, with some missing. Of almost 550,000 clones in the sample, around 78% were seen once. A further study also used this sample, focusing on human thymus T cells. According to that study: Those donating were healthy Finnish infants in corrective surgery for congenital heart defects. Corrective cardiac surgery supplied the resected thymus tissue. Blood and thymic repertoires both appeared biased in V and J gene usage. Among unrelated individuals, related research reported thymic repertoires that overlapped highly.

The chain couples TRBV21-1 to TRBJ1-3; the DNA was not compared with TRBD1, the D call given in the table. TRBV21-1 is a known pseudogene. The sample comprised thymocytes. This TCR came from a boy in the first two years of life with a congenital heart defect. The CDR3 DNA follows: TGTGCCAGCAGCATACCGGGACAGTCCTCTGGAAACACCATATATTTT. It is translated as CASSIPGQSSGNTIYF.